This T cell receptor beta chain was sequenced for a study of blood T cell repertoires in COVID-19 (dated by TCRdb to about 2020). With regard to the full study: Samples covering the acute and convalescent phases of COVID-19 were provided by collaborators in the United States, Italy and Spain. The material from the prospective study consisted of cDNA or gDNA derived from T cells, B-cell-depleted T cells, or PBMCs. Subjects who had been exposed to COVID-19, were actively infected with it, or had recovered from it provided the deeply sampled blood TCRbeta repertoires that made up the dataset. The repertoires were released in a freely available public database meant as a resource for research on the immune response to SARS-CoV-2. The samples were drawn from two sources: the first 160 participants of the ongoing ImmuneRACE study, and fewer than 1,500 subjects contributed by 6 global collaborators. Sample metadata almost always included a de-identified subject ID, COVID-19 status, age in years and sex. Where HLA class I and class II types were available, the types were taken from metadata supplied by the sample provider, not from assay-based typing. Overall study results and their limits: Clinical and demographic metadata were provided uncurated, with the amount varying by source and participant.

The immunoSEQ Assay, a bias-controlled multiplex PCR, was used to amplify TCRbeta CDR3 regions from genomic DNA. The study's own analysis went as follows. Nucleated cell counts per sample were estimated from amplification of reference gene primers within the assay. Sequence reads were collapsed and filtered to measure the absolute abundance of every unique TCRbeta CDR3 rearrangement. Productive Simpson clonality was computed per sample as the square root of Simpson's diversity index over productive rearrangements. The table was pulled from immuneACCESS by TCRdb, which kept in-frame rearrangements only. Such tables lose some clones; where checked, under half of the loss comes from unresolved V genes, and the rest has no known cause. V and J calls and clone size are given by that table; D and trimming were obtained from the DNA. Counted in this sample were about 93,000 clones; 86% of them appeared once. In total, the top ten clones hold about 19% of the sample.

Worth noting for this clone: No antigen is known for it. Nothing much larger sits one base from this clone, and base qualities are not available.

Relative to germline, V is missing 3 bases and J is missing 6 bases, with 7 bases of the junction outside any gene match. From its cysteine to its phenylalanine, the CDR3 spans 15 amino acids. This entry keeps only the CDR3 DNA: 45 bases, framed from base 1. The germline V gene specifies ENHRY as CDR1 and SYGVKD as CDR2. Whole blood was collected in K2EDTA tubes by collaborating institutions according to the institutions' own protocols. For TCRbeta analysis, collaborators shipped samples as frozen whole blood, isolated PBMCs, or DNA extracted from either of those sample types. This receptor was obtained from a woman aged 80 or older with acute or convalescent COVID-19. The rearranged chain carries TRBV10-3 and TRBJ1-1; TRBD1 lines up with 10 middle nucleotides. What was sequenced was peripheral blood. The CDR3 protein: CAISDPTGGRAEAFF. The DNA sequence reads TGTGCCATCAGTGACCCGACAGGGGGCCGCGCTGAAGCTTTCTTT.